The TCR beta chain described here comes from a study of cytotoxic CD8 clonotypes in ibrutinib-treated CLL. Study as a whole: Enrolment comprised some twelve relapsed/refractory and more than 14 treatment-naive patients; roughly 17 were IGHV unmutated.

Sequencing was performed with immunoSEQ multiplex PCR; in TCRdb, only in-frame clones are kept and a portion is missing. This table holds 150,000 to 200,000 clones, 70% to 85% found once. V trimming: 5 bases; J trimming: 7 bases; junction bases outside the gene matches: 10. The CDR3 consists of 16 residues. Germline V gene lookup returns CDR1 LNHDA and CDR2 SQIVND (reference sequence). The sample consisted of PBMCs, taken after 12 months of ibrutinib treatment. The TCR was taken from a human donor with chronic lymphocytic leukemia. V gene TRBV19 combines with J gene TRBJ2-1; the match to TRBD2 covers 11 bases. The CDR3 DNA is TGTGCCAGTAGTCCGAAGGTAGCGGGAGGGAGAAATGAGCAGTTCTTC. Protein: CASSPKVAGGRNEQFF.